Presented here are 21 T cell receptor beta chains from one specimen sequenced in a study of beta chain features in type 1 diabetes. Study-level results: All four CD4+ subsets from Type 1 diabetes patients carried moderately but significantly shorter TCRB CDR3s.

These TCRs' antigens remain unknown. Sequencing targeted expressed TCRB transcripts, as all isolated RNA had been reverse transcribed. Clones were read by immunoSEQ multiplex PCR, and TCRdb kept only the in-frame ones, dropping some. This table has about 99,000 clones, roughly 28% appearing once. Sequencing was carried out using central memory CD4+ T cells from blood. These receptors were taken from a woman under 30 with type 1 diabetes.

This clone was seen more than once but under ten times. The chain is built from TRBV19 and TRBJ2-1; 12 nucleotides line up with TRBD2. The V segment lost 3 bases and the J segment 8 bases; nucleotides outside the gene matches: 8. The germline V gene has CDR1 LNHDA and CDR2 SQIVND (reference sequence). The CDR3 is 16 residues long. CDR3 sequence: CASSIRASGRVDEQFF. The CDR3 nucleotides read TGTGCCAGTAGTATTCGGGCTAGCGGGAGGGTCGATGAGCAGTTCTTC.

The V call is TRBV27, the J call TRBJ2-1, with TRBD2 identical over 10 bases. V was clipped by 4 bases and J by 7 bases; unmatched bases: 13. This CDR3 region has 17 residues. Germline V gene lookup returns CDR1 MNHEY and CDR2 SMNVEV (reference sequence). CDR3 protein: CASSYSGRAGGRNEQFF. In DNA form, the CDR3 reads TGTGCCAGCAGTTACAGCGGGAGGGCAGGAGGGAGGAATGAGCAGTTCTTC.

This clone occurred a few times. The V and J genes are TRBV5-4 and TRBJ2-5, with 14 bases fitting TRBD2. The CDR3 totals 15 residues. In germline, CDR1 is SGHNT, CDR2 YYREEE (reference sequence). The J segment lost 3 bases and the V segment lost 4 bases, leaving 2 bases of the junction unmatched. For the CDR3, the DNA is TGTGCCAGCAGCCAGGGACTAGCGGGAGAAGAGACCCAGTACTTC. Amino acid sequence: CASSQGLAGEETQYF.

A few counts support this clone. The rearrangement links TRBV5-1 to TRBJ1-2; D possibly corresponds to TRBD1 (6 bases). Germline lookup yields CDR1 SGHRS and CDR2 YFSETQ. The CDR3 has 14 residues. Trimming shortened V by 1 base and J by 7 bases, and 14 bases separated the two germline ends. CDR3 sequence: CASSLMGDTGGYTF. DNA for the CDR3: TGCGCCAGCAGCTTGATGGGGGACACAGGTGGCTACACCTTC.

This clone turned up a few times. The V gene is TRBV1, the J gene TRBJ2-1; TRBD2 was called by the table and not checked on the DNA. TRBV1 is a known pseudogene. The CDR3 is 18 amino acids. CDR3 nucleotide sequence: TGCACCAGCAGCCAAGCCCGCCCAATGGAGGTCCAGAGACATGAGCAGTTCTTC. This sequence encodes CTSSQARPMEVQRHEQFF.

This chain uses TRBV7-8 with TRBJ2-3; D gene uncertain. The V gene lost 3 bases and the J gene lost 5 bases, with 3 bases spanning the gap. The CDR3 spans 11 residues. The germline V gene has CDR1 SGHVS and CDR2 FQNEAQ. DNA of the CDR3: TGTGCCAGCAGCTTCCAAGATACGCAGTATTTT. Translated: CASSFQDTQYF.

The chain carries TRBV30 and TRBJ2-1, with TRBD1 as a possible D gene (6 bases). Germline CDR1 reads GTSNPN; CDR2 reads SVGIG (reference sequence). CDR3 length: 15 residues. V was cut by 8 bases and J by 2 bases, with 19 bases left in between. The CDR3 DNA is TGTGCCGTAGGAAAAGTGGGGGCGGCCTACAATGAGCAGTTCTTC. It is translated as CAVGKVGAAYNEQFF.

This clone was detected only a few times. The rearrangement uses TRBV18 and TRBJ2-4; weak D call: TRBD1 (5 bases). V gave up 3 bases and J gave up 1 base, with 7 bases separating them. From germline, CDR1 is KGHSH and CDR2 LQKENI. The CDR3 totals 14 residues. The CDR3 DNA sequence: TGTGCCAGCTCACCGACAGTGGCCAAAAACATTCAGTACTTC. This gives the protein CASSPTVAKNIQYF.

V is TRBV6-6 and J is TRBJ1-2; 7 bases map to TRBD1. CDR1 MNHNY and CDR2 SVGAGI come from the germline V gene (reference sequence). The junction had 9 bases not matched to a gene; V was cut back by 4 bases and J by 7 bases. The CDR3 runs 14 residues. CDR3 protein: CASSSTTGTVGYTF. CDR3 nucleotide sequence: TGTGCCAGCAGTTCCACGACAGGGACGGTTGGCTACACCTTC.

This clone was detected a few times. The chain joins TRBV30 to TRBJ1-5; unclear D gene. The germline V gene encodes CDR1 GTSNPN and CDR2 SVGIG (reference sequence). The CDR3 has 14 residues. Deletions cut 4 bases from V and 0 bases from J, with 10 bases between. Here the CDR3 reads CAWTLSNSNQPQHF. The CDR3 DNA sequence: TGTGCCTGGACGCTTAGCAATAGCAATCAGCCCCAGCATTTT.

This clone was counted only a few times. The J gene is TRBJ1-2, the V gene TRBV9, with D possibly TRBD1 on 6 matching bases. This CDR3 region has 15 residues. Trimming removed 4 bases from V and 7 bases from J, with 20 bases in between. Germline V gene lookup returns CDR1 SGDLS and CDR2 YYNGEE. The CDR3 bases are TGTGCCAGCAGCACAGGGATGGGAACGGAGAGTGGCTACACCTTC. Encoded protein: CASSTGMGTESGYTF.

This clone has a handful of counts. The chain uses TRBV11-2 and TRBJ2-1; 9 bases are a match to TRBD1. After removal of 5 bases from V and 6 bases from J, the junction contained 5 bases not matched to a gene. The CDR3 sequence is 14 residues long. Germline CDR1 reads SGHAT; CDR2 reads FQNNGV. The CDR3 protein is CASSLGQGINEQFF. The DNA of the CDR3 is TGTGCCAGCAGCCTAGGACAGGGGATCAATGAGCAGTTCTTC.

The gene calls are TRBV25-1 and TRBJ1-1; 7 nucleotides match TRBD1. Germline lookup yields CDR1 MGHDK and CDR2 SYGVNS. The CDR3 runs 14 residues. The trim removed 8 bases at V and 5 bases at J, leaving 11 bases unmatched. The CDR3 DNA reads as TGTGCCAGCTCCGCAGACTCCAGGGGGACTGAAGCTTTCTTT. It specifies CASSADSRGTEAFF.

The V and J genes are TRBV7-2 and TRBJ2-6, with D possibly TRBD1 on 6 matching bases. The V end lost 0 bases, the J end lost 0 bases, and 12 bases lay between the germline ends. This CDR3 region has 18 residues. CDR1 is SGHTA, CDR2 FQGNSA, per germline. The CDR3 sequence: CASSLAGAGASGANVLTF. The CDR3, as DNA: TGTGCCAGCAGCTTAGCGGGGGCGGGCGCCTCTGGGGCCAACGTCCTGACTTTC. The entire variable domain, with the rest obtained from reference TRBV7-2 and TRBJ2-6, is as follows: GAGVSQSPSNKVTEKGKDVELRCDPISGHTALYWYRQSLGQGLEFLIYFQGNSAPDKSGLPSDRFSAERTGGSVSTLTIQRTQQEDSAVYLCASSLAGAGASGANVLTFGAGSRLTVL.

V usage is TRBV25-1 and J usage is TRBJ2-7; 7 bases fit TRBD1. V shed 3 bases, J shed 2 bases, and the junction held 7 bases outside the gene matches. Looked up from germline, CDR1 is MGHDK and CDR2 is SYGVNS. The CDR3 contains 15 residues. The DNA for the CDR3 is TGTGCCAGCAGTGACCTGACAGGGAAAGCCTACGAGCAGTACTTC. Its protein is CASSDLTGKAYEQYF.

This clone was recorded many times. The chain is built from TRBV2 and TRBJ2-6; D remains unclear. Between the trimmed V and J ends, which lost 7 bases and 1 base, there was a span of 2 bases. The CDR3 has 12 residues. In germline, CDR1 is SNHLY, CDR2 FYNNEI. The CDR3 region is CASTSGANVLTF. CDR3 in DNA: TGTGCCAGCACTTCTGGGGCCAACGTCCTGACTTTC.

The rearrangement joins TRBV19 to TRBJ1-1; 7 nucleotides agree with TRBD1. The V and J ends lost 6 bases and 0 bases, in that order; junction bases with no gene match: 1. The V gene's germline CDR1 is LNHDA and CDR2 SQIVND (reference sequence). The CDR3 runs to 13 residues. The CDR3 region is CASSGQVNTEAFF. The CDR3 DNA reads TGTGCCAGTAGCGGACAGGTGAACACTGAAGCTTTCTTT.

This clone was observed a few times. CDR3 protein: CASSLQGGTEAFF. DNA for the CDR3: TGTGCCAGCTCACTACAAGGCGGGACTGAAGCTTTCTTT. The V call is TRBV18, the J call TRBJ1-1; D is unclear. From germline, CDR1 is KGHSH and CDR2 LQKENI. The CDR3 contains 13 residues. The germline V and J ends were trimmed by 4 bases and 5 bases, with 11 bases remaining between them.

The V gene is TRBV11-2, the J gene TRBJ2-2; D is unresolved. Trimming removed 3 bases from V and 0 bases from J, with 8 bases in between. From germline, CDR1 is SGHAT and CDR2 FQNNGV. The CDR3 loop spans 15 amino acids. This CDR3 reads CASSFYSPNTGELFF. Here the CDR3 DNA reads TGTGCCAGCAGCTTCTACAGCCCGAACACCGGGGAGCTGTTTTTT. Combining the CDR3 with reference TRBV11-2 and TRBJ2-2 gives the whole variable domain EAGVAQSPRYKIIEKRQSVAFWCNPISGHATLYWYQQILGQGPKLLIQFQNNGVVDDSQLPKDRFSAERLKGVDSTLKIQPAKLEDSAVYLCASSFYSPNTGELFFGEGSRLTVL.

The chain carries TRBV25-1 and TRBJ1-2; 9 bases are shared with TRBD1. Germline loops: CDR1 MGHDK, CDR2 SYGVNS. The trim removed 5 bases at V and 0 bases at J, leaving 1 base unmatched. This CDR3 spans 14 amino acids. The CDR3 DNA reads TGTGCCAGCAGTACAGGGGGCTCTAACTATGGCTACACCTTC. This sequence encodes CASSTGGSNYGYTF.

Turning to this clone: This CDR3 is also generated by other DNA sequences in the sample. The J gene is TRBJ2-2, the V gene TRBV2; 12 bases agree with TRBD2. Unmatched junction bases numbered 1, after V lost 6 bases and J lost 2 bases. Germline-derived CDR1 and CDR2 are SNHLY and FYNNEI. The CDR3 length is 15 residues. The CDR3: CASRGLAGNTGELFF. CDR3 nucleotide sequence: TGTGCCAGCAGAGGACTAGCGGGAAACACCGGGGAGCTGTTTTTT.